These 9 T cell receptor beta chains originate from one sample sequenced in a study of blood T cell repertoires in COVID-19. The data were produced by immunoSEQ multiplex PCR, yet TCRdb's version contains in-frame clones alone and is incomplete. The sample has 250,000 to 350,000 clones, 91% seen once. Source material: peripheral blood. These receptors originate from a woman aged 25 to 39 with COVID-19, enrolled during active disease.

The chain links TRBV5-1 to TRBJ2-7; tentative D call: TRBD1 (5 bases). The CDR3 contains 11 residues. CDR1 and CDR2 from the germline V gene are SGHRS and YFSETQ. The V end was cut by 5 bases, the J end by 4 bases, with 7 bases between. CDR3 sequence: CASRQEYEQYF. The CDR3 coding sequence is TGCGCCAGCAGACAGGAATACGAGCAGTACTTC.

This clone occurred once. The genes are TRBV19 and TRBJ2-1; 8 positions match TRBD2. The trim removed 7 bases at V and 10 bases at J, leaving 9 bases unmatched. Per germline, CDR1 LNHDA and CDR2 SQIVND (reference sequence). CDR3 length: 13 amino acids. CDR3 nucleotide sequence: TGTGCCAGTAAGGGTAGCGGGATTGGGGAGCAGTTCTTC. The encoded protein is CASKGSGIGEQFF. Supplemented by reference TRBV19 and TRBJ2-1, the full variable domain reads DGGITQSPKYLFRKEGQNVTLSCEQNLNHDAMYWYRQDPGQGLRLIYYSQIVNDFQKGDIAEGYSVSREKKESFPLTVTSAQKNPTAFYLCASKGSGIGEQFFGPGTRLTVL.

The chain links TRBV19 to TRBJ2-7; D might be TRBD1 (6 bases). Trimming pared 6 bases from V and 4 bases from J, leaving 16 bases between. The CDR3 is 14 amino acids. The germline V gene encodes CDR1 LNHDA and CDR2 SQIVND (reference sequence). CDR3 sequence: CASSLQGFSYEQYF. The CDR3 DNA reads TGTGCCAGTAGCCTACAGGGATTCTCATACGAGCAGTACTTC.

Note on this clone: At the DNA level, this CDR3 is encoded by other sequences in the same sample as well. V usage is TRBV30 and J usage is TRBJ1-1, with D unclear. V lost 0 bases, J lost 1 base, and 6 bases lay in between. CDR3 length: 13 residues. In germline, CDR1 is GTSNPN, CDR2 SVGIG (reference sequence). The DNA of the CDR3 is TGTGCCTGGAGTGTAAGAGGGAACACTGAAGCTTTCTTT. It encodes CAWSVRGNTEAFF.

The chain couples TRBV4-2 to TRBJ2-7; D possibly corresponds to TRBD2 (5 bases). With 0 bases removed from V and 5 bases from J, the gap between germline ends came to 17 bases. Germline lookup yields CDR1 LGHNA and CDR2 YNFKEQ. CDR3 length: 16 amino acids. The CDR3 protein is CASSQDGETTVDEQYF. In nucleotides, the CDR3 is TGTGCCAGCAGCCAAGACGGGGAGACAACGGTCGACGAGCAGTACTTC.

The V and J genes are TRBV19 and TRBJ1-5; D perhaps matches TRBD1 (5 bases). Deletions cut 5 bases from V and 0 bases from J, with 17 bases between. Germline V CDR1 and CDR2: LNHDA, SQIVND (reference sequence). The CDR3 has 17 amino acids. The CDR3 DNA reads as TGTGCCAGTAGTGATCTTGAGACAGCATATAGCAATCAGCCCCAGCATTTT. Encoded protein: CASSDLETAYSNQPQHF.

CDR3 nucleotides: TGTGCCAGCAGCGGACTAGCGGGAGTGACAGATACGCAGTATTTT. Protein sequence: CASSGLAGVTDTQYF. The V call is TRBV11-2, the J call TRBJ2-3, with 13 bases that match TRBD2. The CDR3 sequence is 15 residues long. V gave up 5 bases and J gave up 3 bases; unmatched junction bases: 2. Germline V gene data show CDR1 as SGHAT and CDR2 as FQNNGV.

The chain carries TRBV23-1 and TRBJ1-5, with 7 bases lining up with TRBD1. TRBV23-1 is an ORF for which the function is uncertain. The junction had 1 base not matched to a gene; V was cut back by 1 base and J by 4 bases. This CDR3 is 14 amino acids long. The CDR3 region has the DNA TGCGCCAGCAGTCAATGCAGGGGGAATCAGCCCCAGCATTTT. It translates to CASSQCRGNQPQHF.

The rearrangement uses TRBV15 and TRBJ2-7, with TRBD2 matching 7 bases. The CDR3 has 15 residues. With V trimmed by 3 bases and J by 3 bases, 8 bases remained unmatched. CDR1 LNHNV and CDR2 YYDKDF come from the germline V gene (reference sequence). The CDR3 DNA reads TGTGCCACCAGCAGGTGGGGGGAGGGTGGCTACGAGCAGTACTTC. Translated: CATSRWGEGGYEQYF.